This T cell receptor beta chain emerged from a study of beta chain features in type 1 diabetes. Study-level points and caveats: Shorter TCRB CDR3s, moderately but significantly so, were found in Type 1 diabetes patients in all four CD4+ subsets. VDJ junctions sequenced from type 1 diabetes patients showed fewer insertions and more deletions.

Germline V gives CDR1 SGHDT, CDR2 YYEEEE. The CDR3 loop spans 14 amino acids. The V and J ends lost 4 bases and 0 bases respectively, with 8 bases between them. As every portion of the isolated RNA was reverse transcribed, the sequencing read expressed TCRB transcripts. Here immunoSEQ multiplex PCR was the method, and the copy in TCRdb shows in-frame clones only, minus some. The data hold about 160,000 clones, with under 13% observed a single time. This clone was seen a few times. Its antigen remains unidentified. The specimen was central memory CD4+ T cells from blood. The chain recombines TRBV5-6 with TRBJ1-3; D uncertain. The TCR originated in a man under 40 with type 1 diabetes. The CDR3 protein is CASSPRYSGNTIYF. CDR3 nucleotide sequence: TGTGCCAGCAGCCCACGGTACTCTGGAAACACCATATATTTT.